The 5 T cell receptor beta chains in this list originate from one sample, sequenced in a study of T cells in Graves' hyperthyroidism and ophthalmopathy. Amplification yielded TCR beta CDR3 regions, with RNA transcripts as the source. The study used the HTBI primer set for a first-round RT-PCR of the TCR CDR3. TCRdb passed the multiplex PCR reads through MiXCR, listing each CDR3 protein once. This table has about 610,000 distinct CDR3 sequences, more than 15% appearing once. Material: blood. These TCRs come from a middle-aged woman with Graves' ophthalmopathy.

This clonotype showed up just a few times. The chain has TRBV20-1 and TRBJ2-3, with D unclear. The germline V and J ends were trimmed by 5 bases and 6 bases, with 6 bases remaining between them. The CDR3 is 10 residues long. CDR1 and CDR2 from the germline V gene are DFQATT and SNEGSKA (reference sequence). CDR3 loop: CSAPRDTQYF. The CDR3 nucleotides are TGCAGTGCTCCTAGGGATACGCAGTATTTT.

This chain joins TRBV20-1 and TRBJ1-6; D unresolved. The V gene's germline CDR1 is DFQATT and CDR2 SNEGSKA (reference sequence). The CDR3 extends over 12 amino acids. Trimming shortened V by 4 bases and J by 5 bases, and 6 bases separated the two germline ends. The CDR3 spells CSAMVDNSPLHF. The CDR3, as DNA: TGCAGTGCTATGGTGGATAATTCACCCCTCCACTTT.

There are many counts of this clonotype. The J gene is TRBJ2-5, the V gene TRBV3-1, with 7 positions matching TRBD2. The CDR3 is 14 residues long. Germline-derived CDR1 and CDR2 are LGHDT and YNNKEL (reference sequence). V was pared by 4 bases and J by 7 bases, with 9 bases of the junction left unmatched. CDR3 sequence reads: CASSRLDGLGTQYF. The DNA of the CDR3 is TGTGCCAGCAGCCGGCTGGACGGACTAGGGACCCAGTACTTC.

The rearrangement links TRBV7-2 to TRBJ2-1, with TRBD1 matching over 10 bases. The CDR3 is 18 residues long. With 2 bases clipped from V and 6 bases from J, the junction kept 13 bases outside the gene matches. Germline CDR1 reads SGHTA; CDR2 reads FQGNSA. The CDR3 DNA sequence: TGTGCCAGCAGCTTACTGGGATTTCGGGGACAGGGGTCCAATGAGCAGTTCTTC. This encodes CASSLLGFRGQGSNEQFF.

The chain couples TRBV7-2 to TRBJ2-7, with D perhaps TRBD1 (5 bases). Germline-derived CDR1 and CDR2 are SGHTA and FQGNSA. The CDR3 consists of 14 residues. Trimming took off 5 bases at V and 0 bases at J, with 11 bases between the two ends. In DNA form, the CDR3 reads TGTGCCAGCAGCACGACAGTTAGCTCCTACGAGCAGTACTTC. This sequence encodes CASSTTVSSYEQYF.